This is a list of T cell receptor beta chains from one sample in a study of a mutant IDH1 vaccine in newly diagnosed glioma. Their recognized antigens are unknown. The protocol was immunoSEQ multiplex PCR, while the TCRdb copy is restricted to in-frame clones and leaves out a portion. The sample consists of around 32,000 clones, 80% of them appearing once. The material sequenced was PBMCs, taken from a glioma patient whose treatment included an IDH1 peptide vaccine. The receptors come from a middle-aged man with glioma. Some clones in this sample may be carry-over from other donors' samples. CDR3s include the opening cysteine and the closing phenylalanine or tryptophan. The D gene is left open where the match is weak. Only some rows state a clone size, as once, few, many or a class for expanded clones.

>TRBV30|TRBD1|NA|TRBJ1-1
TGTGCCTGGGGTCCCGGGACAGGGAACACTGAAGCTTTCTTT
CAWGPGTGNTEAFF
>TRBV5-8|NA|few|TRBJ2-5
TGTGCCAGCAGCTTGAAGGGGTACCAAGAGACCCAGTACTTC
CASSLKGYQETQYF
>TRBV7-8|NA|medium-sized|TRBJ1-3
TGTGCCAGCAGCCCCCTGGGTTCAGGCTCTGGAAACACCATATATTTT
CASSPLGSGSGNTIYF
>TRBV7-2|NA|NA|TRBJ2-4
TGTGCCAGCAGCTTGGGGCAGGGATGGTTGGACATTCAGTACTTC
CASSLGQGWLDIQYF
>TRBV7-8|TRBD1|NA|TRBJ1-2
TGTGCCAGCAGCGCCATACCGGACAGGGGGCTTGGCTACACCTTC
CASSAIPDRGLGYTF
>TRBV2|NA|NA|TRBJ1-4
TGTGCCAGCAGTGTTGCAGGGTTCACTAATGAAAAACTGTTTTTT
CASSVAGFTNEKLFF
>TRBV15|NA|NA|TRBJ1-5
TGTGCCACCAGCAGAGATAATCAGCCCCAGCATTTT
CATSRDNQPQHF
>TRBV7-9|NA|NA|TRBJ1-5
TGTGCCAGCAGCCGCGGGGACCTTGGGAATCAGCCCCAGCATTTT
CASSRGDLGNQPQHF
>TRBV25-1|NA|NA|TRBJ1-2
TGTGCCAGCAGTGAAGGGGGCACCTATGGCTACACCTTC
CASSEGGTYGYTF
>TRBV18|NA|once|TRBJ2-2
TGTGCCAGCTCACCTTTCACCACAGGCCCAAACACCGGGGAGCTGTTTTTT
CASSPFTTGPNTGELFF
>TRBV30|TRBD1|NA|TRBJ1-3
TGTGCCTGGAGTGCCGGGGACAGCAACTCTGGAAACACCATATATTTT
CAWSAGDSNSGNTIYF
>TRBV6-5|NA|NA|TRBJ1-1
TGTGCCAGCCGTAGTCATAACACTGAAGCTTTCTTT
CASRSHNTEAFF
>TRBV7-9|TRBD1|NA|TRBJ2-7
TGTGCCAGCAGCTCAGCCAACAGGGGAAGTTACGAGCAGTACTTC
CASSSANRGSYEQYF
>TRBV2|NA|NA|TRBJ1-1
TGTGCCAGGGTGAAACCTGAAGCTTTCTTT
CARVKPEAFF
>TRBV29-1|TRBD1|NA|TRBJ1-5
TGCAGCGCCTTGACAGGGGGCAGTCAGCCCCAGCATTTT
CSALTGGSQPQHF
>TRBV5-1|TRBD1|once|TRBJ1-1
TGCGCCAGCAGCTTGGAAGGGACAGGGGGCACTGAAGCTTTCTTT
CASSLEGTGGTEAFF
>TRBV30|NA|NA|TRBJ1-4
TGTGCCTGGATGCAGGGGCGGTCGGACTACCGGGCTAATAATGAAAAACTGTTTTTT
CAWMQGRSDYRANNEKLFF
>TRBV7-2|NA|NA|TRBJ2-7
TGTGCCAGCAGCTTGTTTGGCTTCGCCTACGAGCAGTACTTC
CASSLFGFAYEQYF
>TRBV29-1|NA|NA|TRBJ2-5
TGCAGCGTTCGAATCCAAGAGACCCAGTACTTC
CSVRIQETQYF
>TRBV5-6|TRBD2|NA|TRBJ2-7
TGTGCCAGCAGCCCGATCGGGGTAGCGGGGTCTAGGGAGCAGTACTTC
CASSPIGVAGSREQYF
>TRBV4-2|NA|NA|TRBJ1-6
TGTGCCAGCAGCCAAGATATCCAGGGCTGGGTACCCCTCCACTTT
CASSQDIQGWVPLHF
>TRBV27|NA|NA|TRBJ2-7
TGTGCCAGCAGGGGGTTTGGGGGGAGCTCCTACGAGCAGTACTTC
CASRGFGGSSYEQYF
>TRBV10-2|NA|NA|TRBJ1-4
TGCGCCAGCACGGGCGGGGGCGCTTATGAAAAACTGTTTTTT
CASTGGGAYEKLFF
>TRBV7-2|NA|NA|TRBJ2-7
TGTGCCAGCAGGCCCCCCGGGGCTATTGCGGGCGAGCAGTACTTC
CASRPPGAIAGEQYF
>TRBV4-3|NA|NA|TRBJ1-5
TGCGCCAGCAGCCAAGGCCTAAATCAGCCCCAGCATTTT
CASSQGLNQPQHF
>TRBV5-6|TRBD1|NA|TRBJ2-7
TGTGCCAGCGGAGTCCGGGACAGCTCCTACGAGCAGTACTTC
CASGVRDSSYEQYF
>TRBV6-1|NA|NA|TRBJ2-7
TGTGCCAGCAGTGAAGAGACGGCTTTAGGCGAGCAGTACTTC
CASSEETALGEQYF
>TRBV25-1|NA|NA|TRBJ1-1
TGTGCCAGCAGGACAGGATACACTGAAGCTTTCTTT
CASRTGYTEAFF
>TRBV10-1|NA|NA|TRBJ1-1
TGCGCCAGCAGGAGCAGGGAGAACACTGAAGCTTTCTTT
CASRSRENTEAFF
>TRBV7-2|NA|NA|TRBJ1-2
TGTGCCAGCAGCCAACGGGTCGCCGGCTATGGCTACACCTTC
CASSQRVAGYGYTF
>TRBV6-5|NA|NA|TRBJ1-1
TGTGCCAGCAGTTACTCGAGGTGGAGGACTGAAGCTTTCTTT
CASSYSRWRTEAFF
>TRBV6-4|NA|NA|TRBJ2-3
TGTGCCAGCAGTCCCGGTGAGAGCGGAACAGATACGCAGTATTTT
CASSPGESGTDTQYF
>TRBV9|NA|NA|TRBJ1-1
TGTGCCAGCAGCGTTCCCCCCGTTCCGAGCACTGAAGCTTTCTTT
CASSVPPVPSTEAFF
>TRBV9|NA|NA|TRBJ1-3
TGTGCCAGCAGCGAGGGTCGAGGGAGCTTCTCTGGAAACACCATATATTTT
CASSEGRGSFSGNTIYF
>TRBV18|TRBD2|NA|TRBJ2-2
TGTGCCAGCTCAGACCAGCGGGGGCGGAACACCGGGGAGCTGTTTTTT
CASSDQRGRNTGELFF
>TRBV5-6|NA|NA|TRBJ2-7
TGTGCCAGCAGCATAGCAGGGGCCGTATACGAGCAGTACTTC
CASSIAGAVYEQYF
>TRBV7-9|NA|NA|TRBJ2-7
TGTGCCAGCAGCCTGGCCTGGGGTGGGGTAGGCGAGCAGTACTTC
CASSLAWGGVGEQYF
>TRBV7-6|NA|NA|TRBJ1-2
TGTGCCAGCAGCTCGTCCTTCGGCGAGGGCTACACCTTC
CASSSSFGEGYTF